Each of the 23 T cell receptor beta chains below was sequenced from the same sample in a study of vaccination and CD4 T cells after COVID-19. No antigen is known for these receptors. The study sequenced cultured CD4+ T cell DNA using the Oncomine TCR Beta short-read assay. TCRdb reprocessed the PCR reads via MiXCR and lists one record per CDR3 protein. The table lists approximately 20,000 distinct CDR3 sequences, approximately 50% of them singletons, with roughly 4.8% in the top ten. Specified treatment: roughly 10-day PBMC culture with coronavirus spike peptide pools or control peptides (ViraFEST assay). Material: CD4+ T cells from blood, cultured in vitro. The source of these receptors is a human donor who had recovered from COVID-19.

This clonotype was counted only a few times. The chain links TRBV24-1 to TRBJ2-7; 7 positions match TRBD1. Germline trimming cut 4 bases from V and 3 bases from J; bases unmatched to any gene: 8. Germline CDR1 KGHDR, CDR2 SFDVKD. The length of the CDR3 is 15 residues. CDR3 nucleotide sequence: TGTGCCACCAGTGACTTCAGACAGGGCGTCTACGAGCAGTACTTC. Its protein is CATSDFRQGVYEQYF.

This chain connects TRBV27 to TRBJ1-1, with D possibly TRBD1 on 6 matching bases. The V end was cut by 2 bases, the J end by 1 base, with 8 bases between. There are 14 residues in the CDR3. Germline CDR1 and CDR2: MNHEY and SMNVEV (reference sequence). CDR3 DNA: TGTGCCAGCAGTTTACAGGGGAAGAACACTGAAGCTTTCTTT. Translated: CASSLQGKNTEAFF.

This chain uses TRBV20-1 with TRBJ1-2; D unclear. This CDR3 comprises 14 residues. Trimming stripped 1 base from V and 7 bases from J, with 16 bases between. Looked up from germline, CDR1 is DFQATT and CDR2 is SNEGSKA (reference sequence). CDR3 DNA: TGCAGTGCTAGAGCGCCGGGATCTCTAAGTGGCTACACCTTC. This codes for CSARAPGSLSGYTF.

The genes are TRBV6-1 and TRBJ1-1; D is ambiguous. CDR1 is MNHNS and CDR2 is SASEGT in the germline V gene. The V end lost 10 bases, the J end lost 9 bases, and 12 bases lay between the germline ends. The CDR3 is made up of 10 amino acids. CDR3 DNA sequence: TGTGCCACCGGGAAGGGCCAAGCTTTCTTT. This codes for CATGKGQAFF.

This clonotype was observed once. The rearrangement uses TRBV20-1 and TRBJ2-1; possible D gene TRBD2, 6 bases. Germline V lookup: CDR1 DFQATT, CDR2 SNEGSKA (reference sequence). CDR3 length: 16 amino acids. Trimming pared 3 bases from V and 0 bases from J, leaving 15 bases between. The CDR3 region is CSARIQDGSSYNEQFF. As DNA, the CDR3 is TGCAGTGCTAGGATTCAAGACGGGAGCTCCTACAATGAGCAGTTCTTC.

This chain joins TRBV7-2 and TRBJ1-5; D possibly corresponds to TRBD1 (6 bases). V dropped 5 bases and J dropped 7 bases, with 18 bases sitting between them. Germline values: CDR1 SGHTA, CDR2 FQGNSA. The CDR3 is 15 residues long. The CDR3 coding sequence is TGTGCCAGCAGCCCCAGCGGGGGGCTTGGCCAGCCCCAGCATTTT. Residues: CASSPSGGLGQPQHF.

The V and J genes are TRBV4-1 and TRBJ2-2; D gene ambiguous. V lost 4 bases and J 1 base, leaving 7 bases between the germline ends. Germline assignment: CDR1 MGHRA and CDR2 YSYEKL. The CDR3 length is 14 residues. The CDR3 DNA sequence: TGCGCCAGCAGCCCACCGCTGAACACCGGGGAGCTGTTTTTT. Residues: CASSPPLNTGELFF.

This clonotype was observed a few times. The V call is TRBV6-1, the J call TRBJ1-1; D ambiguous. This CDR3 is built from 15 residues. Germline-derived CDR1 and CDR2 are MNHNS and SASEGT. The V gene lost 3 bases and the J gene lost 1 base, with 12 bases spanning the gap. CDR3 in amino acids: CASSDTWASNTEAFF. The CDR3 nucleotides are TGTGCCAGCAGTGATACTTGGGCCTCGAACACTGAAGCTTTCTTT.

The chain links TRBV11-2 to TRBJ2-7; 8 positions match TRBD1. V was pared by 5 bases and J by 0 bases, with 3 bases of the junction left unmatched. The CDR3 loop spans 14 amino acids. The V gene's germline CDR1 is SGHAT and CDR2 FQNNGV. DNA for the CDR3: TGTGCCAGCAGCCGGGACAGGAACTCCTACGAGCAGTACTTC. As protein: CASSRDRNSYEQYF.

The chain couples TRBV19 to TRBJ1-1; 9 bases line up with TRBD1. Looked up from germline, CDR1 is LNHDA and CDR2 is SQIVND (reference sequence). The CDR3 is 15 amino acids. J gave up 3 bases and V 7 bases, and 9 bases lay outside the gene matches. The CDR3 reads CASTANRQGDTEAFF. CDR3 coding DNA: TGTGCCAGTACCGCTAACAGACAGGGGGACACTGAAGCTTTCTTT. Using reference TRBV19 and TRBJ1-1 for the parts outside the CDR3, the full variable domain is DGGITQSPKYLFRKEGQNVTLSCEQNLNHDAMYWYRQDPGQGLRLIYYSQIVNDFQKGDIAEGYSVSREKKESFPLTVTSAQKNPTAFYLCASTANRQGDTEAFFGQGTRLTVV.

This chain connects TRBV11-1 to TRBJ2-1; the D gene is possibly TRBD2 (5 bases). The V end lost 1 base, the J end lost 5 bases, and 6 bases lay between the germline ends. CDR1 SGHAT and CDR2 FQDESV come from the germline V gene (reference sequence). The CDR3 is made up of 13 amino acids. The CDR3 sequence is CASSLELDNEQFF. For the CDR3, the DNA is TGTGCCAGCAGCTTAGAACTAGACAATGAGCAGTTCTTC.

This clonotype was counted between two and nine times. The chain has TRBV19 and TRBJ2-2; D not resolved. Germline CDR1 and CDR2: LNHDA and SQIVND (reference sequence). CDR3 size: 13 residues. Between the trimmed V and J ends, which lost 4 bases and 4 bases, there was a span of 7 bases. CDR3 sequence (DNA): TGTGCCAGTAGTACCCCAGCCACCGGGGAGCTGTTTTTT. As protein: CASSTPATGELFF.

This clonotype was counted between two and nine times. The CDR3 DNA reads as TGTGCCAGCAGCCCCCAGCGGGACAGGGGGTCCTACGAGCAGTACTTC. Translation gives CASSPQRDRGSYEQYF. The chain links TRBV7-8 to TRBJ2-7; 11 nucleotides align to TRBD1. Germline V lookup: CDR1 SGHVS, CDR2 FQNEAQ. V lost 5 bases, J lost 1 base, and 7 bases stayed unmatched. The CDR3 has 16 residues.

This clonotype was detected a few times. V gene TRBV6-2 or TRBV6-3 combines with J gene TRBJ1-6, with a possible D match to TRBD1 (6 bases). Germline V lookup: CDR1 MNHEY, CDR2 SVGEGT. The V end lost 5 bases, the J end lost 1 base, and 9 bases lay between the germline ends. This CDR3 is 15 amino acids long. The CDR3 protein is CASSLQGSYNSPLHF. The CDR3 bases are TGTGCCAGCAGTCTACAGGGATCCTATAATTCACCCCTCCACTTT.

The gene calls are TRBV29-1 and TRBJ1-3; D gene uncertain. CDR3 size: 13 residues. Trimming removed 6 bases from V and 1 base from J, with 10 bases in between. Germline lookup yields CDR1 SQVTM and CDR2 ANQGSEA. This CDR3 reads CSVRVVSGNTIYF. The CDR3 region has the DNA TGCAGCGTGAGGGTGGTGTCTGGAAACACCATATATTTT.

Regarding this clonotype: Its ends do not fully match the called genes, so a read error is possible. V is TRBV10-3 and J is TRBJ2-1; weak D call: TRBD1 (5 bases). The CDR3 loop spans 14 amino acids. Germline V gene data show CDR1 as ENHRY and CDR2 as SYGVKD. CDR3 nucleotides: TGTGTCATCAGCGACAGTCGATCCTACAATGAGCAGTTCTTC. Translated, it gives CVISDSRSYNEQFF.

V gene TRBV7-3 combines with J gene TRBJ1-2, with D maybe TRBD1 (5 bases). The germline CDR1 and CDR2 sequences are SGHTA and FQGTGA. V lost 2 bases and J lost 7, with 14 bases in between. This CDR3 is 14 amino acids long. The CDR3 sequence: CASSLVKGWGGYTF. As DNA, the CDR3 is TGTGCCAGCAGCTTAGTTAAGGGGTGGGGTGGCTACACCTTC. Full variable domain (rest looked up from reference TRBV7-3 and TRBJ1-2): GAGVSQTPSNKVTEKGKYVELRCDPISGHTALYWYRQSLGQGPEFLIYFQGTGAADDSGLPNDRFFAVRPEGSVSTLKIQRTERGDSAVYLCASSLVKGWGGYTFGSGTRLTVV.

For the CDR3, the DNA is TGTGCCAGTTCCTGGGAAAGGACAGGGGCGGGAGGCTATGGCTACACCTTC. Translated, it gives CASSWERTGAGGYGYTF. The rearrangement joins TRBV6-1 to TRBJ1-2; 9 bases align to TRBD1. The germline V gene has CDR1 MNHNS and CDR2 SASEGT. CDR3 length: 17 amino acids. J lost 4 bases, V lost 9 bases, and 18 bases had no gene match.

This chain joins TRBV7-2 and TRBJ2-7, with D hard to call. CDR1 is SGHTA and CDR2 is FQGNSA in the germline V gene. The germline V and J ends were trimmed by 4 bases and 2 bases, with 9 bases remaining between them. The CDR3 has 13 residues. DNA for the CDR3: TGTGCCAGCAGCTCACCCCCCACCTACGAGCAGTACTTC. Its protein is CASSSPPTYEQYF. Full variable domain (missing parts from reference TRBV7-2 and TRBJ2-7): GAGVSQSPSNKVTEKGKDVELRCDPISGHTALYWYRQSLGQGLEFLIYFQGNSAPDKSGLPSDRFSAERTGGSVSTLTIQRTQQEDSAVYLCASSSPPTYEQYFGPGTRLTVT.

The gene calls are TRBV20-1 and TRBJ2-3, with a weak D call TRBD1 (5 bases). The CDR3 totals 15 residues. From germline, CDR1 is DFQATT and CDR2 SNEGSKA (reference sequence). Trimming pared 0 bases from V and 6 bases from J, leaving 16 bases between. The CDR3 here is CSARDAGKLGDTQYF. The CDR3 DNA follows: TGCAGTGCTAGAGACGCAGGGAAGTTGGGGGATACGCAGTATTTT.

The CDR3 is CASSEGLDPNQPQHF. The CDR3 nucleotides read TGTGCCAGCAGTGAGGGCCTCGATCCCAATCAGCCCCAGCATTTT. This chain joins TRBV6-1 and TRBJ1-5; no clear D gene. With 3 bases removed from V and 3 bases from J, the gap between germline ends came to 12 bases. The germline V gene has CDR1 MNHNS and CDR2 SASEGT. CDR3 size: 15 residues.

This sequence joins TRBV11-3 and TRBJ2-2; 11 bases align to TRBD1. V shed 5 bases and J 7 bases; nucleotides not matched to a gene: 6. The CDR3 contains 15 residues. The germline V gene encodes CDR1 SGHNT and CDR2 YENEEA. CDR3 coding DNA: TGTGCCAGCAGCCCCGGGACAGGGGGGAACGGGGAGCTGTTTTTT. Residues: CASSPGTGGNGELFF.

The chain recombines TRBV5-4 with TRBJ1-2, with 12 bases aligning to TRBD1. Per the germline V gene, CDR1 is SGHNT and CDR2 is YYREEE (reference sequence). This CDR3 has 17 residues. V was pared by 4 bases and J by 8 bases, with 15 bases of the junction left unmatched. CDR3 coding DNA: TGTGCCAGCAGCCCAGGGACAGGGGGCTCCCGTTTCGCCGGCTACACCTTC. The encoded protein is CASSPGTGGSRFAGYTF.